This T cell receptor beta chain was recorded in a study of cytomegalovirus exposure and HLA in healthy donors. Study background: As an earlier analysis found, about 200 million T cells yielded 90 million to 140 million unique TCR beta sequences. Early release data held some 80 million unique TCRs from HLA-typed donors.

The germline V and J ends were trimmed by 7 bases and 7 bases, with 16 bases remaining between them. Per germline, CDR1 GTSNPN and CDR2 SVGIG (reference sequence). The CDR3 spans 13 residues. Whole-study findings and limits: Analyses of presence and absence presupposed an approximately uniform sequencing depth across donors. Immune exposure information available was restricted to CMV serostatus.

Primers included in the PCR were 60 Vbeta and 13 Jbeta primers. This table comes from immunoSEQ multiplex PCR, and its TCRdb copy is limited to in-frame clones, with some not included. There are around 99,000 clones in the sample; roughly 80% occur only once, and less than 3.5% lies in the top ten. Remarks on this clone: The antigen is undetermined.

The chain joins TRBV30 to TRBJ1-4, with D possibly being TRBD1 (6 bases). The sequencing input was PBMCs. The receptor's source is a man younger than 40 in good health and CMV-seropositive. In nucleotides, the CDR3 is TGTGCCTCGACCCGGGACACGAGTGAAAAACTGTTTTTT. This codes for CASTRDTSEKLFF.